This is a list of T cell receptor beta chains from one sample in a study of CD8 T cells in Susac syndrome. TCRdb redid the calling of the immunoSEQ multiplex PCR reads with MiXCR, one entry per CDR3 protein. The table lists fewer than 250,000 distinct CDR3 sequences, approximately 93% of them singletons. The sequencing sample was made of CD4+ T cells from PBMCs. These receptors were obtained from a human donor in good health. Each CDR3 is given with its conserved first and last residue. The D gene is left open where the match is weak. Part of the rows lack a size; the others show once, few, many or a class for expanded clones.

cdr3_aa cdr3_nt j_call d_call clone_size v_call
CASSTQLARETQYF TGTGCCAGCAGCACCCAACTAGCACGAGAGACCCAGTACTTC TRBJ2-5 NA NA TRBV11-2
CASSFPGRALYEQYF TGTGCCAGCAGTTTCCCCGGCAGGGCCCTCTACGAGCAGTACTTC TRBJ2-7 NA NA TRBV27
CASSPSGDTEAFF TGTGCCAGCAGTCCCTCGGGAGACACTGAAGCTTTCTTT TRBJ1-1 NA NA TRBV28
CASSLSQGLYEQYF TGCGCCAGCAGCTTGTCCCAGGGGTTGTACGAGCAGTACTTC TRBJ2-7 NA once TRBV5-1
CASSMSGTSNQPQHF TGTGCCAGTAGTATGTCTGGGACTTCCAATCAGCCCCAGCATTTT TRBJ1-5 NA NA TRBV19
CASSLARGQTQYF TGTGCCAGCAGCTTAGCCCGGGGTCAGACCCAGTACTTC TRBJ2-5 NA NA TRBV7-2
CASRADRGTNEKLFF TGTGCCAGCAGGGCCGACAGGGGAACTAATGAAAAACTGTTTTTT TRBJ1-4 TRBD1 NA TRBV14
CASSRGHGRNQPQHF TGTGCCAGCAGCCGGGGACACGGTAGGAATCAGCCCCAGCATTTT TRBJ1-5 NA NA TRBV6-2/TRBV6-3
CASSYGALNAEAFF TGTGCCAGCAGTTATGGAGCCCTGAACGCTGAAGCTTTCTTT TRBJ1-1 NA NA TRBV6-6
CASSQDPPGRSTDTQYF TGTGCCAGCAGCCAAGACCCCCCGGGGCGATCCACAGATACGCAGTATTTT TRBJ2-3 NA NA TRBV3-1
CASSHTGGSLHF TGTGCCAGCAGCCACACAGGGGGTTCCCTCCACTTT TRBJ1-6 TRBD1 NA TRBV7-2
CASSTGQGRAYEQYF TGCGCCAGCAGCACGGGACAGGGGAGGGCCTACGAGCAGTACTTC TRBJ2-7 TRBD1 NA TRBV5-1
CASSLDVKGYTF TGTGCCAGCAGCTTAGACGTGAAAGGCTACACCTTC TRBJ1-2 NA NA TRBV7-2
CASSVGTTGELFF TGTGCCAGCAGCGTAGGGACCACCGGGGAGCTGTTTTTT TRBJ2-2 NA NA TRBV9
CASSPRTRGGYTDTQYF TGTGCCAGCAGCCCGCGCACGCGCGGGGGGTACACAGATACGCAGTATTTT TRBJ2-3 TRBD2 NA TRBV7-8
CASSVDRGNTIYF TGCGCCAGCAGCGTTGACAGAGGAAACACCATATATTTT TRBJ1-3 NA NA TRBV5-1